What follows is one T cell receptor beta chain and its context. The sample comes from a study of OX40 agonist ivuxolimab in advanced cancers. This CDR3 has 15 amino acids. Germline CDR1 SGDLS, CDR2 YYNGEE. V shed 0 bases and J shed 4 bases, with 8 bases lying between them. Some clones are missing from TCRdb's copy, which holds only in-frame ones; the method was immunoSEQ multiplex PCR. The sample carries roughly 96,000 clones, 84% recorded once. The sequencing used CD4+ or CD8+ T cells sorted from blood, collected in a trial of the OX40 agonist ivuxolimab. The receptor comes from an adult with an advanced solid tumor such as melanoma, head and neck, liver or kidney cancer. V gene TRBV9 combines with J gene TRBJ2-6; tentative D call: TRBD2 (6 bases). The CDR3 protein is CASSVGGRGANVLTF. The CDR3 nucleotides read TGTGCCAGCAGCGTAGGAGGGAGGGGGGCCAACGTCCTGACTTTC.